These T cell receptor beta chains were read from a single sample in a study of CD8 T cells in Susac syndrome. TCRdb independently ran MiXCR on the immunoSEQ multiplex PCR reads; one entry per CDR3 protein. The table has some 150,000 distinct CDR3 sequences, about 95% seen once; the top ten hold approximately 0.15%. Material for sequencing was CD8+ T cells from PBMCs. The receptors derive from a human donor with multiple sclerosis. The CDR3 runs from the conserved cysteine through the conserved F or W. The order of the fields is clone size, D gene, J gene, V gene, CDR3 DNA, CDR3 protein. D genes are given only for firm matches. Where a row states a size, it is once, few, many or the class of an expanded clone; other rows omit it.

clone size: NA
D gene: NA
J gene: TRBJ2-2
V gene: TRBV6-1
CDR3 DNA: TGTGCCAGCAGTGAAGGGGGCTGGCCCGGGGAGCTGTTTTTT
CDR3 protein: CASSEGGWPGELFF

clone size: NA
D gene: NA
J gene: TRBJ2-3
V gene: TRBV5-1
CDR3 DNA: TGCGCCAGCAGCTTGGCCGGGGGGCAGAGCACAGATACGCAGTATTTT
CDR3 protein: CASSLAGGQSTDTQYF

clone size: NA
D gene: TRBD1
J gene: TRBJ2-5
V gene: TRBV13
CDR3 DNA: TGTGCCAGCAGCCCAACCGGGACAGGGAAGGAGACCCAGTACTTC
CDR3 protein: CASSPTGTGKETQYF

clone size: NA
D gene: NA
J gene: TRBJ1-4
V gene: TRBV12-3/TRBV12-4
CDR3 DNA: TGTGCCAGCAGTTATGGGACGGTAAATGAAAAACTGTTTTTT
CDR3 protein: CASSYGTVNEKLFF

clone size: NA
D gene: TRBD1
J gene: TRBJ1-2
V gene: TRBV9
CDR3 DNA: TGTGCCAGCAGCGTACAGGGGGACTATGGCTACACCTTC
CDR3 protein: CASSVQGDYGYTF

clone size: NA
D gene: NA
J gene: TRBJ1-1
V gene: TRBV20-1
CDR3 DNA: TGCAGTGCATTGATAAGGTCGTATGGGGCTTTCTTT
CDR3 protein: CSALIRSYGAFF

clone size: NA
D gene: NA
J gene: TRBJ1-5
V gene: TRBV15
CDR3 DNA: TGTGCCACCAGCAGAGATAAGGCTGTCAATCAGCCCCAGCATTTT
CDR3 protein: CATSRDKAVNQPQHF

clone size: NA
D gene: NA
J gene: TRBJ2-7
V gene: TRBV20-1
CDR3 DNA: TGCAGTGCTAGGGCAGAGAACGAGCAGTACTTC
CDR3 protein: CSARAENEQYF

clone size: NA
D gene: NA
J gene: TRBJ1-1
V gene: TRBV29-1
CDR3 DNA: TGCAGCGTTGTAGAAAACACTGAAGCTTTCTTT
CDR3 protein: CSVVENTEAFF

clone size: NA
D gene: NA
J gene: TRBJ1-1
V gene: TRBV25-1
CDR3 DNA: TGTGCCAGCAGTGAATGGGGAACAGGCTATGAAGCTTTCTTT
CDR3 protein: CASSEWGTGYEAFF

clone size: NA
D gene: TRBD1
J gene: TRBJ1-2
V gene: TRBV5-6
CDR3 DNA: TGTGCCAGCAGACCCGGACAGGGTTGGAGCTACACCTTC
CDR3 protein: CASRPGQGWSYTF

clone size: once
D gene: TRBD2
J gene: TRBJ2-3
V gene: TRBV18
CDR3 DNA: TGTGCCAGCTCACCCGGACTAGTCCGGACAGATACGCAGTATTTT
CDR3 protein: CASSPGLVRTDTQYF

clone size: NA
D gene: TRBD1
J gene: TRBJ2-1
V gene: TRBV13
CDR3 DNA: TGTGCCAGCAGCTTAGTCCGGGCGGGACAGGGGACGATTCGGCAGTTCTTC
CDR3 protein: CASSLVRAGQGTIRQFF

clone size: NA
D gene: NA
J gene: TRBJ2-7
V gene: TRBV25-1
CDR3 DNA: TGTGCCAGCAGTGCGGCCTACGAGCAGTACTTC
CDR3 protein: CASSAAYEQYF

clone size: NA
D gene: NA
J gene: TRBJ1-1
V gene: TRBV5-4
CDR3 DNA: TGTGCCAGCAGCTTGGTGCCCATCGGTGAAGCTTTCTTT
CDR3 protein: CASSLVPIGEAFF

clone size: NA
D gene: NA
J gene: TRBJ1-5
V gene: TRBV25-1
CDR3 DNA: TGTGCCAGCAGTGAATACGGGTTAGATCAGCCCCAGCATTTT
CDR3 protein: CASSEYGLDQPQHF

clone size: once
D gene: NA
J gene: TRBJ1-2
V gene: TRBV9
CDR3 DNA: TGTGCCAGCAGCGGTAACAGTGATGGCTACACCTTC
CDR3 protein: CASSGNSDGYTF

clone size: NA
D gene: NA
J gene: TRBJ2-2
V gene: TRBV30
CDR3 DNA: TGTGCCTGGAGTGCAACAGGGCCCGGGGAGCTGTTTTTT
CDR3 protein: CAWSATGPGELFF

clone size: NA
D gene: TRBD1
J gene: TRBJ2-7
V gene: TRBV5-1
CDR3 DNA: TGCGCCAGCAGCCCGCCGGGACAGTCCTACGAGCAGTACTTC
CDR3 protein: CASSPPGQSYEQYF

clone size: NA
D gene: NA
J gene: TRBJ2-5
V gene: TRBV30
CDR3 DNA: TGTGCCTGGAGTAAACGACTAGACCGGACAGAGACCCAGTACTTC
CDR3 protein: CAWSKRLDRTETQYF

clone size: once
D gene: TRBD2
J gene: TRBJ2-3
V gene: TRBV7-3
CDR3 DNA: TGTGCCAGCGGCCCGACAGGGCTAGCGGGGGCAGATACGCAGTATTTT
CDR3 protein: CASGPTGLAGADTQYF

clone size: NA
D gene: NA
J gene: TRBJ2-7
V gene: TRBV27
CDR3 DNA: TGTGCCAGCAGTTTAGGCAGTTACTACGAGCAGTACTTC
CDR3 protein: CASSLGSYYEQYF

clone size: NA
D gene: NA
J gene: TRBJ2-1
V gene: TRBV9
CDR3 DNA: TGTGCCAGCAGCGCGGGTTCGGGCTCCTACAATGAGCAGTTCTTC
CDR3 protein: CASSAGSGSYNEQFF

clone size: NA
D gene: NA
J gene: TRBJ1-5
V gene: TRBV19
CDR3 DNA: TGTGCCAGTAGTATCGGAGTCGGGACCACGGGCAATCAGCCCCAGCATTTT
CDR3 protein: CASSIGVGTTGNQPQHF

clone size: NA
D gene: NA
J gene: TRBJ1-1
V gene: TRBV7-9
CDR3 DNA: TGTGCCAGCAGCTTAGGTGGCAGGGAGAACACTGAAGCTTTCTTT
CDR3 protein: CASSLGGRENTEAFF

clone size: NA
D gene: NA
J gene: TRBJ2-2
V gene: TRBV4-1
CDR3 DNA: TGCGCCAGCAGCTCCCGGACGGCCACCGGGGAGCTGTTTTTT
CDR3 protein: CASSSRTATGELFF

clone size: NA
D gene: NA
J gene: TRBJ1-1
V gene: TRBV25-1
CDR3 DNA: TGTGCCAGCAGAGACCCGGGCACTGAAGCTTTCTTT
CDR3 protein: CASRDPGTEAFF

clone size: once
D gene: NA
J gene: TRBJ2-1
V gene: TRBV29-1
CDR3 DNA: TGCAGCGTTGAAGATATGGACAGTCCAAGGGAGTTCTTC
CDR3 protein: CSVEDMDSPREFF

clone size: NA
D gene: TRBD2
J gene: TRBJ2-5
V gene: TRBV12-3/TRBV12-4
CDR3 DNA: TGTGCCAGCAGTCCGCGGGGTAGCGGGGGCCCCGTGGAGACCCAGTACTTC
CDR3 protein: CASSPRGSGGPVETQYF

clone size: NA
D gene: TRBD2
J gene: TRBJ2-3
V gene: TRBV9
CDR3 DNA: TGTGCCAGCAGCGTGGGCAGCGGGGCCTGGACAGATACGCAGTATTTT
CDR3 protein: CASSVGSGAWTDTQYF

clone size: NA
D gene: NA
J gene: TRBJ2-3
V gene: TRBV7-9
CDR3 DNA: TGTGCCAGCAGCTTGGGGGTCCTGAGCACAGATACGCAGTATTTT
CDR3 protein: CASSLGVLSTDTQYF

clone size: NA
D gene: TRBD2
J gene: TRBJ2-1
V gene: TRBV29-1
CDR3 DNA: TGCAGCGTTGAAGGTGTGGGGAGGGCAGATGATAATGAGCAGTTCTTC
CDR3 protein: CSVEGVGRADDNEQFF

clone size: NA
D gene: NA
J gene: TRBJ2-1
V gene: TRBV12-3/TRBV12-4
CDR3 DNA: TGTGCCAGCAGTGCCCCGTGGCTAGCCAATGAGCAGTTCTTC
CDR3 protein: CASSAPWLANEQFF

clone size: NA
D gene: NA
J gene: TRBJ2-3
V gene: TRBV7-3
CDR3 DNA: TGTGCCAGCAGCTCGGACGGTTACAGCACAGATACGCAGTATTTT
CDR3 protein: CASSSDGYSTDTQYF

clone size: NA
D gene: NA
J gene: TRBJ2-3
V gene: TRBV9
CDR3 DNA: TGTGCCAGCAGCGGACGACCAAGATCCTCCCAGGGGGGGGGTTACACAGATACGCAGTATTTT
CDR3 protein: CASSGRPRSSQGGGYTDTQYF

clone size: NA
D gene: TRBD1
J gene: TRBJ1-1
V gene: TRBV20-1
CDR3 DNA: TGCAGTGCTAGGAACAGGGGATATTACACTGAAGCTTTCTTT
CDR3 protein: CSARNRGYYTEAFF

clone size: NA
D gene: NA
J gene: TRBJ2-7
V gene: TRBV4-1
CDR3 DNA: TGCGCCAGCAGCCAAGATCTCGGGGTTAGCGAGCAGTACTTC
CDR3 protein: CASSQDLGVSEQYF

clone size: NA
D gene: NA
J gene: TRBJ1-1
V gene: TRBV25-1
CDR3 DNA: TGTGCCAGCAGTGAGATTAACACTGAAGCTTTCTTT
CDR3 protein: CASSEINTEAFF

clone size: NA
D gene: TRBD2
J gene: TRBJ2-3
V gene: TRBV6-1
CDR3 DNA: TGTGCCAGCAAGGCTAGCGGGGAAGCAGATACGCAGTATTTT
CDR3 protein: CASKASGEADTQYF